The T cell receptor (beta chain) described here comes from a study of T cell responses to AZD1222 COVID-19 vaccine. About this clone: Its antigen is undetermined.

J gave up 1 base and V 5 bases, and 7 bases lay outside the gene matches. This CDR3 region has 16 residues. Germline V lookup: CDR1 KGHSH, CDR2 LQKENI. Findings and limits, study-wide: Among vaccine-associated CD4 TCRs, coverage spanned spike, with dominance at 160-218 and 743-854. Baseline testing showed seropositivity in only five or six AZD1222 recipients. Reportedly, nearly half of unique spike TCRs recognized epitopes outside B.1.351/B.1.1.7 mutations. Donors were chiefly white British, with a greater number of females, and clonal diversity was perhaps underestimated.

Measured with immunoSEQ multiplex PCR; TCRdb has only the in-frame clones, and not every one. Of approximately 30,000 clones listed, around 88% were seen once; the top ten hold approximately 6.5%. This clonotype originated in an adult in good health. This sequence joins TRBV18 and TRBJ1-4; 7 nucleotides line up with TRBD1. The input for sequencing was peripheral blood, taken on day 0 of AZD1222 vaccination. The CDR3 DNA reads TGTGCCAGCTCATCGCTCAGACAGGGAACTAATGAAAAACTGTTTTTT. Translated, it gives CASSSLRQGTNEKLFF.